This T cell receptor beta chain was retrieved from a study of cytomegalovirus exposure and HLA in healthy donors. Study as a whole: Ancestry clustering placed about 80% of around 400 genotyped donors in the Caucasian-associated cluster.

Per germline, CDR1 SQVTM and CDR2 ANQGSEA. The CDR3 runs 13 residues. J gave up 8 bases and V 3 bases, and 7 bases lay outside the gene matches. The study, taken as a whole, reports: TCR beta sequences reportedly predicted the HLA-A and HLA-B alleles of most subjects accurately. Most TCR sequences were rare, but some public TCRs occurred in many donors. In a later analysis, at a false discovery rate of 0.05, under 20,000 TCR beta sequences matched HLA alleles.

As concerns this clone: Its target is unknown.

The PCR contained 60 Vbeta and 13 Jbeta primers. The protocol was immunoSEQ multiplex PCR, while the TCRdb copy is restricted to in-frame clones and leaves out a portion. The sample consists of approximately 70,000 clones, about 73% of them appearing once. This receptor was obtained from a woman aged 55-69 years in good health and CMV-seropositive. Sequenced: PBMCs. The rearrangement links TRBV29-1 to TRBJ2-1, with 7 bases identical to TRBD2. The CDR3, as DNA: TGCAGCGTTGAGGCGGGAGTTGGATATGAGCAGTTCTTC. Encoded protein: CSVEAGVGYEQFF.